The 2 T cell receptor beta chains below come from one sample, sequenced in a study of CD8 T cells in ankylosing spondylitis. One entry per CDR3 protein results from TCRdb running MiXCR on the 5' RACE reads. Of fewer than 550,000 distinct CDR3 sequences in the sample, roughly 5.2% are singletons; the top ten hold approximately 3.5%. Study-wide results and caveats: Made up of about eight highly homologous variants, a TCR beta motif appeared characteristic of ankylosing spondylitis blood.

No antigen is known for these receptors. Material: blood, either unsorted or a sorted T cell fraction (not recorded which). These receptors were obtained from a male donor with ankylosing spondylitis.

This clonotype was observed at least ten times. The rearrangement links TRBV5-1 to TRBJ2-7, with TRBD2 identical over 9 bases. This CDR3 has 14 residues. Per the germline V gene, CDR1 is SGHRS and CDR2 is YFSETQ. With 9 bases clipped from V and 0 bases from J, the junction kept 7 bases outside the gene matches. The CDR3 region is CATKRLADSYEQYF. CDR3 DNA sequence: TGCGCCACTAAGAGACTAGCGGACTCCTACGAGCAGTACTTC.

This clonotype showed up many times. This rearrangement joins TRBV4-3 to TRBJ2-1, with D maybe TRBD2 (7 bases). Germline assignment: CDR1 LGHNA and CDR2 YSLEER. Trimming cost V 4 bases and J 5 bases, with 15 bases left between them. CDR3 length equals 15 residues. DNA for the CDR3: TGCGCCAGCAGCCCGGGGGGCGGGCTTAACAATGAGCAGTTCTTC. It encodes CASSPGGGLNNEQFF.